This T cell receptor (beta chain) appears in the sequencing data of a study of cytomegalovirus exposure and HLA in healthy donors. Overall study context: One earlier analysis, a look at 180 million or so T cells, found 100 million to 130 million unique TCR beta sequences. Study conclusions and caveats: Later analysis associated a missense DCLRE1C variant with TCR beta V- and J-gene trimming. TCR association rates varied by HLA locus in a later analysis, with DRB1 highest and HLA-C lowest.

Healthy bone marrow donors supplied every sample. Trimming cost V 5 bases and J 8 bases, with 16 bases left between them. From germline, CDR1 is SEHNR and CDR2 FQNEAQ (reference sequence). The CDR3 sequence is 14 residues long. PCR involved 60 Vbeta and 13 Jbeta primers. Method: immunoSEQ multiplex PCR; TCRdb's copy keeps in-frame clones and lacks some. This sample has 170,000 or so clones, with around 80% found just once. Comments on this clone: Its antigen is unidentified.

The chain recombines TRBV7-9 with TRBJ2-1, with D maybe TRBD1 (6 bases). What was sequenced was PBMCs. The receptor's source is a man aged 18 to 35 in good health and CMV-seronegative. DNA for the CDR3: TGTGCCAGCAGCCCCCCCCCGACAGGCTATGAGCAGTTCTTC. Translating it yields CASSPPPTGYEQFF. The variable domain in full, with the rest retrieved from reference TRBV7-9 and TRBJ2-1, is DTGVSQNPRHKITKRGQNVTFRCDPISEHNRLYWYRQTLGQGPEFLTYFQNEAQLEKSRLLSDRFSAERPKGSFSTLEIQRTEQGDSAMYLCASSPPPTGYEQFFGPGTRLTVL.